The clone carrying this T cell receptor (beta chain) was seen only a few times. Its antigen is unidentified. TCRdb re-called the 5' RACE reads through MiXCR, storing one row per CDR3 protein. Among fewer than 400,000 distinct CDR3 sequences listed, 14% to 15% were seen once. The source of the sample is a study of CD8 T cells in ankylosing spondylitis. Study-wide results and caveats: Characteristic, it appeared, of ankylosing spondylitis blood was a TCR beta motif of eight or nine highly homologous variants.

The germline V gene encodes CDR1 LGHDT and CDR2 YNNKEL (reference sequence). Trimming removed 6 bases from V and 7 bases from J, with 10 bases in between. The CDR3 runs to 12 residues. The clonotype comes from a male donor with ankylosing spondylitis or in good health (not recorded which). The specimen sequenced was blood, either unsorted or a sorted T cell fraction (not recorded which). This chain connects TRBV3-1 to TRBJ2-1; D remains ambiguous. The CDR3 coding sequence is TGTGCCAGCAGGGCAGGCGCTAATGAGCAGTTCTTC. This codes for CASRAGANEQFF.